This T cell receptor (beta chain) was sequenced in a study of OX40 agonist ivuxolimab in advanced cancers. Turning to this clone: Its antigen is undetermined.

Assay: immunoSEQ multiplex PCR; the TCRdb copy retains only in-frame clones and omits some. The repertoire holds around 35,000 clones, with less than 90% as singletons. Looked up from germline, CDR1 is SNHLY and CDR2 is FYNNEI. V gave up 7 bases and J gave up 8 bases, with 11 bases separating them. This CDR3 is 11 amino acids long. Findings of the study overall: Some nonresponders likewise displayed low normalized T-cell clonal expansion. There was clonal expansion of CD4+ and CD8+ blood T cells by week 6 at 0.1 to 3.0 mg/kg. Average numbers of expanded clones were greater in CD8+ T cells than in CD4+.

This TCR came from an adult with an advanced solid tumor such as melanoma, head and neck, liver or kidney cancer. This rearrangement joins TRBV2 to TRBJ1-2; D unclear. The sequencing used CD4+ or CD8+ T cells sorted from blood, collected in a trial of the OX40 agonist ivuxolimab. CDR3 in amino acids: CASKTDVGYTF. The CDR3 DNA follows: TGTGCCAGCAAAACGGACGTAGGCTACACCTTC.